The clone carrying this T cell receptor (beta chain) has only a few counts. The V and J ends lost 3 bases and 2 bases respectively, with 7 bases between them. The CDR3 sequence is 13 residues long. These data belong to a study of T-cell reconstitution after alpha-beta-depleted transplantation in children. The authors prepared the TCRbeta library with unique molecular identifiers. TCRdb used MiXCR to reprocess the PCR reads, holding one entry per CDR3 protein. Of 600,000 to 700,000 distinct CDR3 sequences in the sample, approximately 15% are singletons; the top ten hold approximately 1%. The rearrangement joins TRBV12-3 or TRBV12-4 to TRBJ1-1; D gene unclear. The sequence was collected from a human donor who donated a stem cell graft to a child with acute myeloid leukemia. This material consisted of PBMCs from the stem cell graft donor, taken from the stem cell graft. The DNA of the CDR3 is TGTGCCAGCAGTTTGCCGATCAACACTGAAGCTTTCTTT. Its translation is CASSLPINTEAFF.